Below, 25 T cell receptor beta chains from the same sample are listed, as sequenced in a study of T cell clonality in common variable immunodeficiency. TCRdb keeps only in-frame clones here, not all; method: immunoSEQ multiplex PCR. Recorded here are tens of thousands of clones, none singletons. The specimen was peripheral blood mononuclear cells. The receptors were gathered from a person between 18 and 75 years old in good health.

On this clone: The CDR3 end lies 3 residues beyond the end of the read and is filled in from the germline J gene. The chain couples TRBV19 to TRBJ1-1; D is uncertain. Trimming left V 4 bases short and J 1 base short, with 16 bases between. Germline lookup yields CDR1 LNHDA and CDR2 SQIVND (reference sequence). The CDR3 covers 16 residues. The CDR3 spells CASSTARGLENTEAFF. The sequenced CDR3 bases are TGTGCCAGTAGTACCGCCCGGGGTTTGGAGAACACTGAA.

This clone was detected ten times or more. From the germline J gene comes the end of the CDR3, since the read stops 3 residues before it. The chain uses TRBV9 and TRBJ2-3, with D possibly being TRBD2 (5 bases). Germline assignment: CDR1 SGDLS and CDR2 YYNGEE. Trimming cost V 4 bases and J 3 bases, with 12 bases left between them. This CDR3 is 14 amino acids long. This CDR3 reads CASSRDSATDTQYF. The sequenced part of the CDR3 DNA is TGTGCCAGCAGCCGGGATAGCGCAACAGATACG.

At least ten counts were recorded for this clone. The DNA ends 3 residues before the CDR3 does, and the rest of the CDR3 is filled in from the germline J gene. This chain connects TRBV20-1 to TRBJ2-7; TRBD1 might be the D (6 bases). The V end lost 3 bases, the J end lost 4 bases, and 13 bases lay between the germline ends. CDR3 size: 13 residues. The germline CDR1 and CDR2 sequences are DFQATT and SNEGSKA (reference sequence). The DNA read from the CDR3 is TGCAGTGCTAGGGCGGACAGCAAGTACGAG. This gives the protein CSARADSKYE. The full CDR3 protein is CSARADSKYEQYF.

This clone came up many times. The read is 3 residues too short to cover the CDR3 end, so that end is filled in from the germline J gene. This rearrangement joins TRBV13 to TRBJ1-3, with D possibly being TRBD1 (5 bases). The CDR3 sequence is 17 residues long. Germline CDR1 and CDR2: PRHDT and FYEKMQ (reference sequence). V shed 6 bases and J shed 0 bases, with 18 bases lying between them. The CDR3 is CASSLSAGLLSGNTIYF. The sequenced CDR3 bases are TGTGCCAGCAGTTTATCGGCGGGACTGCTCTCTGGAAACACC. The full variable domain, with the rest looked up from reference TRBV13 and TRBJ1-3, is AAGVIQSPRHLIKEKRETATLKCYPIPRHDTVYWYQQGPGQDPQFLISFYEKMQSDKGSIPDRFSAQQFSDYHSELNMSSLELGDSALYFCASSLSAGLLSGNTIYFGEGSWLTVV.

In its sample, this clone was seen many times. The read gets to within 3 residues of the CDR3 end, and the germline J gene fills in the rest. J is TRBJ1-5 and V is TRBV20-1; a possible D gene is TRBD1 (6 bases). The CDR3 is 12 amino acids. The V end was cut by 2 bases, the J end by 6 bases, with 8 bases between. Germline CDR1 is DFQATT and CDR2 is SNEGSKA (reference sequence). The CDR3 reads CSARTGSQPQHF. The covered CDR3 bases are TGCAGTGCTAGAACAGGGAGTCAGCCC.

This clone was picked up many times. The read terminates 3 residues ahead of where the CDR3 ends, so the germline J gene completes it. This chain joins TRBV30 and TRBJ2-2; 8 nucleotides align to TRBD1. The CDR3 runs to 13 residues. Germline trimming cut 6 bases from V and 5 bases from J; bases unmatched to any gene: 5. The V gene's germline CDR1 is GTSNPN and CDR2 SVGIG (reference sequence). The CDR3 DNA, read in part, is TGTGCCTGTGACAGGGGTGGAACCGGGGAG. Translated: CACDRGGTGE. The entire CDR3 protein is CACDRGGTGELFF.

This clone was seen ten or more times. The DNA ends 3 residues before the CDR3 does, and the rest of the CDR3 is filled in from the germline J gene. This rearrangement joins TRBV2 to TRBJ2-3; 9 nucleotides line up with TRBD2. From germline, CDR1 is SNHLY and CDR2 FYNNEI. The CDR3 length is 19 residues. The J segment lost 2 bases and the V segment lost 6 bases, leaving 18 bases of the junction unmatched. CDR3 DNA (partial): TGTGCCAGCAGGCCCCACTTTGGTCAAGCGGGAGGCCTCACAGATACG. Its translation: CASRPHFGQAGGLTDT. The entire CDR3 protein reads CASRPHFGQAGGLTDTQYF.

This clone was observed many times. The read falls 3 residues short of the CDR3 end, and the missing part is taken from the germline J gene. The rearrangement uses TRBV9 and TRBJ1-1; D is unresolved. Germline V lookup: CDR1 SGDLS, CDR2 YYNGEE. Between the trimmed V and J ends, which lost 4 bases and 1 base, there was a span of 8 bases. The CDR3 contains 13 residues. CDR3 DNA, as far as it was read: TGTGCCAGCAGCTTTACTGAGAACACTGAA. This codes for CASSFTENTE. The CDR3 reads in full as CASSFTENTEAFF.

At least ten counts were recorded for this clone. The read terminates 3 residues before the CDR3 end, so the remaining end is supplied by the germline J gene. This chain joins TRBV4-1 and TRBJ2-1; no definite D call. Deletions cut 2 bases from V and 9 bases from J, with 14 bases between. The CDR3 is 14 residues long. The V gene's germline CDR1 is MGHRA and CDR2 YSYEKL. The CDR3 protein is CASSQPDSATEQFF. Partial CDR3 DNA: TGCGCCAGCAGCCAACCCGACTCGGCAACTGAG.

At least ten counts were recorded for this clone. Incomplete CDR3 DNA: TGTGCCAGCAGCTTGCAGCAGGGGACTAGCGGGGAGGGGGAGACC. Its translation is CASSLQQGTSGEGET. The CDR3 in its entirety is CASSLQQGTSGEGETQYF. The rearrangement joins TRBV7-6 to TRBJ2-5; 13 bases agree with TRBD2. The read is 3 residues too short to cover the CDR3 end, so that end is filled in from the germline J gene. The length of the CDR3 is 18 residues. CDR1 is SGHVS and CDR2 is FNYEAQ in the germline V gene. Unmatched junction bases numbered 12, after V lost 3 bases and J lost 5 bases.

This clone was seen at least ten times. Read coverage stops 3 residues before the CDR3 terminus; the germline J gene supplies the remainder. This chain joins TRBV20-1 and TRBJ2-1; D is possibly TRBD1 (6 bases). V lost 8 bases and J lost 6, with 17 bases in between. Germline V gene lookup returns CDR1 DFQATT and CDR2 SNEGSKA (reference sequence). CDR3 length: 13 amino acids. The CDR3 loop reads CSTPGQTGNEQFF. The covered CDR3 bases are TGCAGTACGCCGGGCCAGACAGGCAATGAG.

This clone was observed at least ten times. One end of the junction varies from germline; a read error may be responsible. The read is 3 residues too short to cover the CDR3 end, so that end is filled in from the germline J gene. The chain joins TRBV4-2 to TRBJ1-1; possible D gene TRBD1, 5 bases. The CDR3 runs to 15 residues. Germline V gene sequence: CDR1 LGHNA, CDR2 YNFKEQ. The chain's CDR3 is CASSSLSPGDTEAFF. The sequenced part of the CDR3 DNA is TGCGCCAGCAGCTCGCTCAGTCCGGGGGACACTGAA.

This clone was recorded many times. Read data end 3 residues before the CDR3 end; the end is taken from the germline J gene. This rearrangement joins TRBV28 to TRBJ2-7, with D unclear. The CDR3 runs 13 residues. Germline V CDR1 and CDR2: MDHEN, SYDVKM. V lost 1 base and J lost 5, with 9 bases in between. CDR3 bases read: TGTGCCAGCAGTTTATTCGCCCTAAACGAG. This codes for CASSLFALNE. In full, the CDR3 reads CASSLFALNEQYF.

There are many counts of this clone. Partial CDR3 DNA: TGCAGTGCTAGCGGGAGAGGGGTATACATT. This sequence encodes CSASGRGVYI. The complete CDR3 sequence is CSASGRGVYIQYF. The chain employs TRBV20-1 and TRBJ2-4, with D tentatively TRBD2 (6 bases). The read finishes 3 residues shy of the CDR3 end, and the germline J gene is used to complete it. From germline, CDR1 is DFQATT and CDR2 SNEGSKA (reference sequence). V lost 3 bases and J lost 8, with 14 bases in between. CDR3 length: 13 residues.

Ten or more counts support this clone. CDR3 DNA (partial): TGCGCCAGCAGCCCGGGACAGGGGGGAACAGGCAGCTCCTACGAG. This gives the protein CASSPGQGGTGSSYE. The complete CDR3 sequence is CASSPGQGGTGSSYEQYF. J is TRBJ2-7 and V is TRBV5-1; TRBD1 agrees at 11 bases. The read is 3 residues too short to cover the CDR3 end, so that end is filled in from the germline J gene. V was clipped by 4 bases and J by 0 bases; unmatched bases: 12. The germline V gene has CDR1 SGHRS and CDR2 YFSETQ. This CDR3 has 18 residues. Supplemented by reference TRBV5-1 and TRBJ2-7, the full variable domain reads KAGVTQTPRYLIKTRGQQVTLSCSPISGHRSVSWYQQTPGQGLQFLFEYFSETQRNKGNFPGRFSGRQFSNSRSEMNVSTLELGDSALYLCASSPGQGGTGSSYEQYFGPGTRLTVT.

This clone was recorded at least ten times. Coverage ceases 3 residues before the CDR3 finishes, and the germline J gene fills in the end. The V and J genes are TRBV5-1 and TRBJ2-5; weak D call: TRBD1 (5 bases). The V end was cut by 4 bases, the J end by 5 bases, with 15 bases between. CDR3 size: 14 residues. From germline, CDR1 is SGHRS and CDR2 YFSETQ. The CDR3 region is CASSGQGSLETQYF. CDR3 DNA, as far as it was read: TGCGCCAGCAGCGGGCAGGGTTCATTGGAGACC.

The sample holds many counts of this clone. From the germline J gene comes the end of the CDR3, since the read stops 3 residues before it. V is TRBV10-3 and J is TRBJ2-3; possibly TRBD1 for D (6 bases). Germline V gene data show CDR1 as ENHRY and CDR2 as SYGVKD. The CDR3 runs 13 residues. The V end lost 7 bases, the J end lost 5 bases, and 13 bases lay between the germline ends. This CDR3 is CAITQGPVDTQYF. The covered CDR3 bases are TGTGCCATCACGCAGGGGCCCGTAGATACG.

This clone was detected ten times or more. The read halts 3 residues ahead of the CDR3 end, with the missing end drawn from the germline J gene. The chain is built from TRBV19 and TRBJ1-2; D is perhaps TRBD1 (6 bases). Germline values: CDR1 LNHDA, CDR2 SQIVND (reference sequence). The CDR3 totals 17 residues. V was shortened by 4 bases and J by 4 bases, with 22 bases between the two germline ends. The CDR3 bases that were read are TGTGCCAGTAGTAGCCTCCTTCAAAGGGGGACTAGCTATGGC. Protein product: CASSSLLQRGTSYG. The entire CDR3 protein is CASSSLLQRGTSYGYTF.

This clone was recorded at least ten times. The CDR3 end is not reached by the read, which stops 3 residues before it; the germline J gene fills it in. The chain is built from TRBV14 and TRBJ1-1; 9 bases fit TRBD1. Losses at the gene ends were 6 bases for V and 7 bases for J; bases not matched to a gene: 15. The germline CDR1 and CDR2 sequences are SGHDN and FVKESK. CDR3 length: 16 residues. The sequenced CDR3 bases are TGTGCCAGCAGGCGAAGCGGGACAGGGACGGTCAGTGAA. Translated: CASRRSGTGTVSE. The whole CDR3 protein is CASRRSGTGTVSEAFF.

This clone was counted at least ten times. Read data end 3 residues before the CDR3 end; the end is taken from the germline J gene. This chain joins TRBV7-9 and TRBJ2-7, with TRBD1 identical over 7 bases. J lost 5 bases, V lost 5 bases, and 9 bases had no gene match. The germline V gene has CDR1 SEHNR and CDR2 FQNEAQ (reference sequence). The CDR3 consists of 14 residues. The CDR3 loop is CASSPPRQGDEQYF. CDR3 DNA (partial): TGTGCCAGCAGCCCCCCTCGACAGGGAGACGAG.

This clone was seen many times. The read ends 3 residues early relative to the CDR3; the germline J gene fills the gap. This chain uses TRBV18 with TRBJ2-7, with 7 bases aligning to TRBD2. Looked up from germline, CDR1 is KGHSH and CDR2 is LQKENI. The CDR3 runs 13 residues. The ends lost 6 bases at V and 5 bases at J; junction bases unmatched: 7. The CDR3 bases that were read are TGTGCCAGCTCTGGCGGGAGCTGGGACGAG. Protein product: CASSGGSWDE. In full, the CDR3 is CASSGGSWDEQYF. Together with reference TRBV18 and TRBJ2-7, the CDR3 gives the full variable domain: NAGVMQNPRHLVRRRGQEARLRCSPMKGHSHVYWYRQLPEEGLKFMVYLQKENIIDESGMPKERFSAEFPKEGPSILRIQQVVRGDSAAYFCASSGGSWDEQYFGPGTRLTVT.

This clone showed up many times. From the germline J gene comes the end of the CDR3, since the read stops 3 residues before it. The chain links TRBV12-3 or TRBV12-4 to TRBJ1-2, with D perhaps TRBD1 (6 bases). This CDR3 spans 15 amino acids. V was shortened by 7 bases and J by 1 base, with 16 bases between the two germline ends. Partial CDR3 DNA: TGTGCCAGCATCCGGGAAACAGGGCGTAACTATGGC. This encodes CASIRETGRNYG. In full, the CDR3 reads CASIRETGRNYGYTF.

This clone was counted at least ten times. The read comes to an end 3 residues before the CDR3 does, leaving the germline J gene to fill in the end. V and J are TRBV20-1 and TRBJ2-3; TRBD1 might be the D (6 bases). Trimming removed 1 base from V and 5 bases from J, with 13 bases in between. CDR3 length: 14 amino acids. The germline V gene encodes CDR1 DFQATT and CDR2 SNEGSKA (reference sequence). CDR3: CSARAGARGDTQYF. The sequenced CDR3 bases are TGCAGTGCTAGAGCAGGGGCTCGGGGAGATACG.

This clone occurred many times. Read sequence stops 3 residues before the CDR3 end, and the germline J gene provides the missing end. The chain has TRBV5-1 and TRBJ1-2, with unresolved D. The CDR3 has 13 residues. V lost 0 bases, J lost 4 bases, and 7 bases lay in between. Germline V lookup: CDR1 SGHRS, CDR2 YFSETQ. The DNA read from the CDR3 is TGCGCCAGCAGCTTGGACGCAGGCTATGGC. Translating gives CASSLDAGYG. The complete CDR3 sequence is CASSLDAGYGYTF. The full variable domain, in which reference TRBV5-1 and TRBJ1-2 provide the parts outside the CDR3, is KAGVTQTPRYLIKTRGQQVTLSCSPISGHRSVSWYQQTPGQGLQFLFEYFSETQRNKGNFPGRFSGRQFSNSRSEMNVSTLELGDSALYLCASSLDAGYGYTFGSGTRLTVV.

There are many counts of this clone. The CDR3 goes on 3 residues after the read ends, and that part is filled in from the germline J gene. The J gene is TRBJ2-7, the V gene TRBV20-1; 7 nucleotides agree with TRBD2. This CDR3 is 14 amino acids long. The germline V gene has CDR1 DFQATT and CDR2 SNEGSKA (reference sequence). V lost 1 base, J lost 2 bases, and 5 bases stayed unmatched. The CDR3 loop is CSARGGLAAYEQYF. The part of the CDR3 DNA that was read is TGCAGTGCTAGAGGGGGCCTAGCGGCCTACGAG.